Below, 26 T cell receptor beta chains from the same sample are listed, as sequenced in a study of blood T cell repertoires in COVID-19. TCRdb's copy holds only in-frame clones and misses some; the assay was immunoSEQ multiplex PCR. This table has nearly 25,000 clones, approximately 90% appearing once. Material: peripheral blood. Source of these receptors: a man between 65 and 80 years old with acute or convalescent COVID-19.

V and J are TRBV2 and TRBJ2-2; 8 bases map to TRBD2. The CDR3 length is 13 residues. Germline V lookup: CDR1 SNHLY, CDR2 FYNNEI. V shed 7 bases and J 4 bases; nucleotides not matched to a gene: 2. This CDR3 is CASTGTSTGELFF. The CDR3 DNA reads TGTGCCAGCACCGGGACTAGCACCGGGGAGCTGTTTTTT.

This chain joins TRBV12-3 or TRBV12-4 and TRBJ1-2, with D uncertain. The CDR3 consists of 13 residues. V lost 6 bases to trimming and J lost 0 bases, with 8 bases between them. The CDR3 protein is CASRADTNYGYTF. CDR3 in DNA: TGTGCCAGCAGGGCTGACACTAACTATGGCTACACCTTC.

This clone was recorded only once. The chain uses TRBV19 and TRBJ2-1; D is unclear. Trimming removed 4 bases from V and 7 bases from J, with 14 bases in between. CDR1 is LNHDA and CDR2 is SQIVND in the germline V gene (reference sequence). The CDR3 spans 14 residues. The CDR3 DNA reads as TGTGCCAGTAGTACCGAGCCGGGTTGGAATGAGCAGTTCTTC. Residues: CASSTEPGWNEQFF.

The chain recombines TRBV5-1 with TRBJ2-5, with 11 bases that match TRBD1. Per the germline V gene, CDR1 is SGHRS and CDR2 is YFSETQ. The V gene end was trimmed by 0 bases and the J gene end by 1 base; junction bases not matched to a gene: 8. The CDR3 totals 18 residues. CDR3: CASSLAGTGGLIQETQYF. CDR3 bases: TGCGCCAGCAGCTTGGCCGGGACAGGGGGGTTAATCCAAGAGACCCAGTACTTC.

The V call is TRBV28, the J call TRBJ1-4; D gene uncertain. CDR1 is MDHEN, CDR2 SYDVKM, per germline. This CDR3 has 14 amino acids. V lost 6 bases and J lost 8, with 16 bases in between. The CDR3 DNA reads as TGTGCCAGCAGCTTAGGGTTGCCGGGGGAAAAACTGTTTTTT. Translation gives CASSLGLPGEKLFF.

J is TRBJ2-4 and V is TRBV27, with D unresolved. The CDR3 length is 14 residues. Per germline, CDR1 MNHEY and CDR2 SMNVEV (reference sequence). V lost 6 bases and J 3 bases, leaving 12 bases between the germline ends. CDR3 sequence (DNA): TGTGCCAGCAGGAGAGGAGCAGACAAAAACATTCAGTACTTC. It specifies CASRRGADKNIQYF.

This rearrangement joins TRBV19 to TRBJ1-5; D is unresolved. V dropped 5 bases and J dropped 0 bases, with 14 bases sitting between them. The CDR3 has 16 residues. Germline V gene sequence: CDR1 LNHDA, CDR2 SQIVND (reference sequence). CDR3 DNA: TGTGCCAGTAGTCTCCGACAAACAAATAGCAATCAGCCCCAGCATTTT. It yields the protein CASSLRQTNSNQPQHF.

This sequence joins TRBV28 and TRBJ2-7; 7 bases are shared with TRBD1. Per the germline V gene, CDR1 is MDHEN and CDR2 is SYDVKM. Trimming took 9 bases from V and 3 from J; bases not matched to a gene: 11. This CDR3 region has 14 residues. The chain's CDR3 is CASKTYGTVYEQYF. The CDR3 DNA reads as TGTGCCAGTAAGACCTACGGGACAGTCTACGAGCAGTACTTC. Full variable domain (outside the CDR3, taken from reference TRBV28 and TRBJ2-7): DVKVTQSSRYLVKRTGEKVFLECVQDMDHENMFWYRQDPGLGLRLIYFSYDVKMKEKGDIPEGYSVSREKKERFSLILESASTNQTSMYLCASKTYGTVYEQYFGPGTRLTVT.

CDR3 sequence reads: CASSSGQGTYTEAFF. CDR3 DNA sequence: TGCGCCAGCAGCAGCGGACAGGGAACTTACACTGAAGCTTTCTTT. J is TRBJ1-1 and V is TRBV5-1, with 8 bases fitting TRBD1. The CDR3 consists of 15 residues. CDR1 is SGHRS, CDR2 YFSETQ, per germline. Losses at the gene ends were 4 bases for V and 3 bases for J; bases not matched to a gene: 8.

The chain joins TRBV29-1 to TRBJ2-3, with a weak D call TRBD2 (5 bases). Trimming pared 4 bases from V and 6 bases from J, leaving 8 bases between. CDR1 is SQVTM and CDR2 is ANQGSEA in the germline V gene. The CDR3 is 11 amino acids. The DNA of the CDR3 is TGCAGCGTTGCTCCGGGGGATACGCAGTATTTT. It codes for CSVAPGDTQYF.

The chain has TRBV5-6 and TRBJ2-2; 8 positions match TRBD1. CDR1 and CDR2 from the germline V gene are SGHDT and YYEEEE. Trimming at V came to 5 bases and at J to 1 base, leaving 1 base not matched to a gene. The CDR3 is made up of 14 amino acids. CDR3 in amino acids: CASRGTGNTGELFF. CDR3 sequence (DNA): TGTGCCAGCAGGGGGACAGGGAACACCGGGGAGCTGTTTTTT.

This chain joins TRBV3-1 (or the pseudogene TRBV3-2) and TRBJ1-2; 7 bases are a match to TRBD1. V was clipped by 4 bases and J by 4 bases; unmatched bases: 6. CDR3 length equals 14 residues. The germline V gene encodes CDR1 LGHDT and CDR2 YNNKEL (reference sequence). The CDR3, as DNA: TGTGCCAGCAGCCCGGGGACAGTTTTCTATGGCTACACCTTC. As protein: CASSPGTVFYGYTF.

The chain carries TRBV2 and TRBJ1-2; perhaps TRBD1 as D (5 bases). Germline V gene sequence: CDR1 SNHLY, CDR2 FYNNEI. V was clipped by 7 bases and J by 4 bases, with 13 bases between them. The CDR3 has 13 amino acids. The CDR3, as DNA: TGTGCCAGCAAGCCCAGGGCTCTCTATGGCTACACCTTC. This translates into CASKPRALYGYTF.

This CDR3 reads CASSYQQGAYEQYF. In DNA form, the CDR3 reads TGTGCCAGCAGTTACCAACAGGGGGCGTACGAGCAGTACTTC. This chain links TRBV6-5 with TRBJ2-7, with 9 bases fitting TRBD1. Germline CDR1 is MNHEY and CDR2 is SVGAGI. With V trimmed by 2 bases and J by 4 bases, 3 bases remained unmatched. This CDR3 spans 14 amino acids.

This clone came up once. The V call is TRBV18, the J call TRBJ1-2; the match to TRBD1 covers 7 bases. Germline CDR1 reads KGHSH; CDR2 reads LQKENI. After removal of 3 bases from V and 6 bases from J, the junction contained 7 bases not matched to a gene. The CDR3 is 14 amino acids. The CDR3 nucleotides read TGTGCCAGCTCACCGCAGGGGGAAAGCCATGGCTACACCTTC. Translation gives CASSPQGESHGYTF. Full variable domain (missing parts from reference TRBV18 and TRBJ1-2): NAGVMQNPRHLVRRRGQEARLRCSPMKGHSHVYWYRQLPEEGLKFMVYLQKENIIDESGMPKERFSAEFPKEGPSILRIQQVVRGDSAAYFCASSPQGESHGYTFGSGTRLTVV.

The chain uses TRBV28 and TRBJ1-2, with D uncertain. Germline CDR1 reads MDHEN; CDR2 reads SYDVKM. V was pared by 2 bases and J by 4 bases, with 11 bases between. The length of the CDR3 is 14 residues. The CDR3 DNA reads TGTGCCAGCAGTTTAACAGACCTGGTCTATGGCTACACCTTC. Translating gives CASSLTDLVYGYTF.

J is TRBJ2-3 and V is TRBV5-5; possible D gene TRBD2, 5 bases. The CDR3 consists of 15 residues. V dropped 5 bases and J dropped 2 bases, with 15 bases sitting between them. Germline-derived CDR1 and CDR2 are SGHKS and YYEKEE (reference sequence). This CDR3 is CASRHDPGFTDTQYF. For the CDR3, the DNA is TGTGCCAGCAGACACGATCCGGGATTCACAGATACGCAGTATTTT.

The chain recombines TRBV7-2 with TRBJ1-1; 8 positions agree with TRBD1. The J segment lost 0 bases and the V segment lost 0 bases, leaving 9 bases of the junction unmatched. The CDR3 has 18 amino acids. Germline V gene lookup returns CDR1 SGHTA and CDR2 FQGNSA. In DNA form, the CDR3 reads TGTGCCAGCAGCTTAGCTTACAGGGGGGGTTTATTGAACACTGAAGCTTTCTTT. Residues: CASSLAYRGGLLNTEAFF.

The genes are TRBV7-9 and TRBJ1-2; D gene ambiguous. CDR1 SEHNR and CDR2 FQNEAQ come from the germline V gene (reference sequence). CDR3 size: 15 residues. V was trimmed by 3 bases and J by 4 bases, leaving 15 bases between them. CDR3 amino acids: CASSFSTQSGYGYTF. In nucleotides, the CDR3 is TGTGCCAGCAGCTTTTCCACCCAAAGCGGCTATGGCTACACCTTC.

V is TRBV23-1 and J is TRBJ1-2, with 10 bases identical to TRBD1. TRBV23-1 is noted as an ORF with a role that remains uncertain. After removal of 2 bases from V and 8 bases from J, the junction contained 17 bases not matched to a gene. The CDR3 runs 18 residues. The CDR3 region is CASSQRDRGNFYLEGYTF. CDR3 nucleotide sequence: TGCGCCAGCAGTCAAAGGGACAGGGGAAACTTTTACTTAGAGGGCTACACCTTC.

The chain recombines TRBV6-2 or TRBV6-3 with TRBJ2-2, with 9 nucleotides matching TRBD1. CDR3 length: 14 amino acids. V lost 5 bases, J lost 6 bases, and 4 bases stayed unmatched. From germline, CDR1 is MNHEY and CDR2 SVGEGT. The CDR3 DNA reads as TGTGCCAGCAGTCGAACAGGGGGCCCCGGGGAGCTGTTTTTT. Translation gives CASSRTGGPGELFF.

The chain recombines TRBV7-2 with TRBJ2-7, with 9 bases fitting TRBD2. From germline, CDR1 is SGHTA and CDR2 FQGNSA. The V segment lost 5 bases and the J segment 1 base; nucleotides outside the gene matches: 9. The CDR3 is 16 residues long. As DNA, the CDR3 is TGTGCCAGCAGCCAACTCGGGACTAGCAGTTCCTACGAGCAGTACTTC. As protein: CASSQLGTSSSYEQYF.

This clone was recorded only once. The V call is TRBV2, the J call TRBJ2-5; TRBD1 matches 10 bases. CDR1 is SNHLY, CDR2 FYNNEI, per germline. V dropped 3 bases and J dropped 5; count of bases not matched to a gene: 3. The CDR3 loop spans 14 amino acids. CDR3 coding DNA: TGTGCCAGCAGTGAGACAGGGGGCGGGGAGACCCAGTACTTC. Its translation: CASSETGGGETQYF.

This clone was detected only a few times. The genes are TRBV13 and TRBJ1-2; D possibly corresponds to TRBD1 (6 bases). Germline loops: CDR1 PRHDT, CDR2 FYEKMQ (reference sequence). This CDR3 comprises 13 residues. Trimming left V 1 base short and J 7 bases short, with 10 bases between. CDR3 nucleotides: TGTGCCAGCAGCTTAGAGGTCAGGGGTGGCTACACCTTC. Its translation is CASSLEVRGGYTF.

The J gene is TRBJ2-7, the V gene TRBV7-9; maybe TRBD2 (7 bases). Germline-derived CDR1 and CDR2 are SEHNR and FQNEAQ (reference sequence). Deletions cut 5 bases from V and 0 bases from J, with 14 bases between. The CDR3 runs 15 residues. The CDR3 loop reads CASSLGGGSSYEQYF. DNA of the CDR3: TGTGCCAGCAGCCTTGGGGGGGGCAGCTCCTACGAGCAGTACTTC.

V gene TRBV18 combines with J gene TRBJ2-1, with 8 bases fitting TRBD2. V trimming: 3 bases; J trimming: 4 bases; junction bases outside the gene matches: 8. Germline loops: CDR1 KGHSH, CDR2 LQKENI. CDR3 length equals 16 residues. The CDR3 DNA reads as TGTGCCAGCTCACCTCCTTTGGTAGCGGGGTACAATGAGCAGTTCTTC. It encodes CASSPPLVAGYNEQFF. Drawing the rest from reference TRBV18 and TRBJ2-1, the complete variable domain is NAGVMQNPRHLVRRRGQEARLRCSPMKGHSHVYWYRQLPEEGLKFMVYLQKENIIDESGMPKERFSAEFPKEGPSILRIQQVVRGDSAAYFCASSPPLVAGYNEQFFGPGTRLTVL.